This entry concerns a single TCR beta chain. TCRdb keeps only in-frame clones here, not all; method: immunoSEQ multiplex PCR. The data show a few hundred thousand clones, with 85% to 90% seen just once and more than 9% held by the top ten. The data were taken from a study of blood T cell repertoires in COVID-19. V lost 10 bases to trimming and J lost 2 bases; unmatched junction nucleotides: 11. Germline values: CDR1 LGHDT, CDR2 YNNKEL (reference sequence). This CDR3 spans 14 amino acids. The receptor was isolated from a woman in her late teens or twenties who had recovered from COVID-19. Specimen: PBMCs or T cells enriched from blood (not recorded which). This chain links TRBV3-1 (or the pseudogene TRBV3-2) with TRBJ2-7; 7 nucleotides match TRBD1. This CDR3 reads CATRSSDRAYEQYF. The CDR3 coding sequence is TGTGCCACACGAAGTAGCGACAGGGCCTACGAGCAGTACTTC.